This T cell receptor beta chain was captured in a study of blood T cell repertoires in COVID-19. Turning to the study itself: T cells, B-cell-depleted T cells, or PBMCs provided the cDNA or gDNA that served as material.

In germline, CDR1 is SGHTA, CDR2 FQGNSA. This CDR3 has 13 amino acids. V lost 6 bases to trimming and J lost 1 base, with 9 bases between them. Profiled with immunoSEQ multiplex PCR; TCRdb holds only in-frame clones, not every one. The table lists around 61,000 clones, roughly 81% of them singletons. This TCR derives from a man at least 80 years old with acute or convalescent COVID-19. The source material was peripheral blood. The genes are TRBV7-2 and TRBJ1-1; D unresolved. As DNA, the CDR3 is TGTGCCAGCAGTCCGAGATGGAACACTGAAGCTTTCTTT. Translation: CASSPRWNTEAFF.